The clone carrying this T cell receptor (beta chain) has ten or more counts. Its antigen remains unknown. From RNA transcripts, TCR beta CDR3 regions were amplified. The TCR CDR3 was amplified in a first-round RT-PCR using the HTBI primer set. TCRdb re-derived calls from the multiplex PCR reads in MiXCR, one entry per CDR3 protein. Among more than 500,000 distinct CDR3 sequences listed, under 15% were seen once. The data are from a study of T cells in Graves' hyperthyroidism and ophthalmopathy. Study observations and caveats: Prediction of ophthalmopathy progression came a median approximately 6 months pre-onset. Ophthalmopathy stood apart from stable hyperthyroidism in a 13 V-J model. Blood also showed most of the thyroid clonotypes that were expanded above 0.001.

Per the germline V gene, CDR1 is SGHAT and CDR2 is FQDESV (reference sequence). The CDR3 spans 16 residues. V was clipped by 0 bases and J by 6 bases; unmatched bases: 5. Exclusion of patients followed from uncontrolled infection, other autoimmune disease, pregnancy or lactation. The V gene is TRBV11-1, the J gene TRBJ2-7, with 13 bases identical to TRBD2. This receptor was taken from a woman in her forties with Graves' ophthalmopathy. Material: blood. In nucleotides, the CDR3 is TGTGCCAGCAGCTTAGCGGGCGGACTAGCGGGGGCCGAGCAGTACTTC. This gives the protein CASSLAGGLAGAEQYF.